This is a list of T cell receptor beta chains from one sample in a study of blood T cells in healthy people across ages. TCRdb called the 5' RACE reads again in MiXCR, with one record for every CDR3 protein. The sample lists 780,000 or so distinct CDR3 sequences, roughly three fifths occurring once. Sequencing used blood. These receptors all stem from a middle-aged man in good health. Both conserved end residues are part of each CDR3. The D gene is left open where the match is weak. Some rows mark clone size as missing; the rest say once, few, many or name a class of expanded clone.

j_call clone_size v_call d_call cdr3_nt cdr3_aa
TRBJ2-5 few TRBV6-1 TRBD2 TGTGCCAGCAGTGGGACTAGCGGGGGCGTCGAGACCCAGTACTTC CASSGTSGGVETQYF
TRBJ2-3 few TRBV6-5 TRBD1 TGTGCCAGCAGTTACTTGGGACAGGCAAGCACAGATACGCAGTATTTT CASSYLGQASTDTQYF
TRBJ2-5 few TRBV11-2 - TGTGCCAGCACCAACCGGCGGGGTGAGACCCAGTACTTC CASTNRRGETQYF
TRBJ2-5 - TRBV25-1 - TGTGCCAGCAGTGCGGGGACACTCGAGGGAGAGACCCAGTACTTC CASSAGTLEGETQYF
TRBJ2-7 - TRBV12-3/TRBV12-4 - TGTGCCAGCAGTTGTCAGCGGGCCTACGAGCAGTACTTC CASSCQRAYEQYF
TRBJ1-2 - TRBV6-1 - TGTGCCAGCAGTGAAGCAGGCAACTATGGCTACACCTTC CASSEAGNYGYTF
TRBJ2-7 - TRBV6-1 TRBD1 TGTGCCAGCAGAACAGGGGGCGGAATTAACTACGAGCAGTACTTC CASRTGGGINYEQYF
TRBJ2-5 few TRBV11-3 TRBD2 TGTGCCAGCAGCTTATTAGCGGGCCTGAGGCTAGAGACCCAGTACTTC CASSLLAGLRLETQYF
TRBJ1-1 few TRBV28 - TGTGCCAGCACCAGTAAGGGGCGAGGTAGCGCTGAAGCTTTCTTT CASTSKGRGSAEAFF
TRBJ2-5 - TRBV20-1 TRBD2 TGCAGTGCTAGAGAACCTAGCGGGAGGGTGCGGGAGACCCAGTACTTC CSAREPSGRVRETQYF
TRBJ2-5 - TRBV9 TRBD1 TGTGCCAGCAGCGTAGTCAGGGACAGAGAGACCCAGTACTTC CASSVVRDRETQYF
TRBJ2-7 once TRBV6-1 TRBD1 TGTGCCAGTCCCCCCATGGACAGGAGCTCCTACGAGCAGTACTTC CASPPMDRSSYEQYF
TRBJ1-4 - TRBV7-2 - TGTGCCAGCAACTTAGATGCAGGGGCTGCAACTAATGAAAAACTGTTTTTT CASNLDAGAATNEKLFF
TRBJ2-7 - TRBV7-2 - TGTGCCAGCAGCTTAGTGGGATCGGGTCGATATTCCGGCGGGCAGTACTTC CASSLVGSGRYSGGQYF
TRBJ1-2 - TRBV20-1 - TGCAGTGCGTTATTTGGCAGGGCCTATGGCTACACCTTC CSALFGRAYGYTF
TRBJ2-1 many TRBV7-6 - TGTGCCAGCAGCTTAGGGACTGGCTACAATGAGCAGTTCTTC CASSLGTGYNEQFF
TRBJ2-3 - TRBV6-2/TRBV6-3 TRBD2 TGTGCCAGCCGTACCCCGTCTATTCGGACTAGCGGGGGCACAGATACGCAGTATTTT CASRTPSIRTSGGTDTQYF
TRBJ1-6 - TRBV6-2/TRBV6-3 TRBD1 TGTGCCAGCAGTTACGACAGGGGACTCACTCGTAATTCACCCCTCCACTTT CASSYDRGLTRNSPLHF
TRBJ2-7 once TRBV6-2/TRBV6-3 TRBD2 TGTGCCAGCTCCAACCCGGGGGGAGCGGGCAATGAGCAGTACTTC CASSNPGGAGNEQYF
TRBJ2-7 - TRBV12-3/TRBV12-4 - TGTGCCAGCAGCCGGGGGTCGGTCGAGCAGTACTTC CASSRGSVEQYF
TRBJ1-1 once TRBV27 - TGTGCCAGCAAGGGGACGAAAAGGTCTCGAGACACTGAAGCTTTCTTT CASKGTKRSRDTEAFF
TRBJ1-6 - TRBV7-2 - TGTGCCAGCAGCCCGGCGACAAGGGCAAATTCACCCCTCCACTTT CASSPATRANSPLHF
TRBJ2-1 - TRBV5-1 - TGCGCCAGCTACGGGGACGGAAGCCAAGAGACCCAGTTCTTC CASYGDGSQETQFF
TRBJ2-1 - TRBV29-1 - TGCAGCGTTGATTTGACGGCGAATGAGCAGTTCTTC CSVDLTANEQFF
TRBJ2-3 - TRBV20-1 - TGCAGTGCTAGAGTCACAGATACGCAGTATTTT CSARVTDTQYF
TRBJ2-7 few TRBV6-5 TRBD2 TGTGCCAGCAGTTACATCGGGAGGAGCTCCTACGAGCAGTACTTC CASSYIGRSSYEQYF
TRBJ2-7 - TRBV29-1 TRBD1 TGCAGCCCGGTTGGAATGGGACAGGGGAACTACGAGCAGTACTTC CSPVGMGQGNYEQYF
TRBJ2-1 - TRBV20-1 - TGCAGTGCTAGAGATCCAGCAGGGGAAACCCATGAGCAGTTCTTC CSARDPAGETHEQFF
TRBJ2-7 - TRBV7-8 - TGTGCCAGCAGCCCACTAAACCGGCAGGGAAAGTTGGACGAGCAGTACTTC CASSPLNRQGKLDEQYF
TRBJ2-3 few TRBV11-2 - TGTGCCAGCAGCGACCTGGGGGATACGCAGTATTTT CASSDLGDTQYF
TRBJ2-7 - TRBV20-1 TRBD2 TGCAGTGCTAGCACTAGCGGTTCCCTCGACGAGCAGTACTTC CSASTSGSLDEQYF
TRBJ2-1 few TRBV11-2 - TGTGCCAGCAGCTTAGAAAAGGGGTGGCACAATGAGCAGTTCTTC CASSLEKGWHNEQFF
TRBJ2-1 - TRBV5-1 - TGCGCCAGCAGCATCGCCCGGGATGAGCAGTTCTTC CASSIARDEQFF
TRBJ2-5 - TRBV19 TRBD2 TGTGCCAGTAGTATGCAGCGGGGGCTCCAAGAGACCCAGTACTTC CASSMQRGLQETQYF
TRBJ2-7 - TRBV7-2 TRBD2 TGTGCCAGCAGCCCCCAGCGGGGCTACGAGCAGTACTTC CASSPQRGYEQYF
TRBJ2-3 - TRBV14 - TGTGCCAGCAGCCAAGGTTCCGCGGCACGGAGCACAGATACGCAGTATTTT CASSQGSAARSTDTQYF
TRBJ1-6 few TRBV2 TRBD1 TGTGCCAGCAGTGAGAGGACAGGGTACGGTTCACCCCTCCACTTT CASSERTGYGSPLHF
TRBJ1-1 - TRBV14 - TGTGCCAGCAGCCAAGTCCGCGACAGGATAGACACTGAAGCTTTCTTT CASSQVRDRIDTEAFF
TRBJ2-7 few TRBV5-1 - TGCGCCAGCAGCTTAGGGGGTGAACTTTACGAGCAGTACTTC CASSLGGELYEQYF
TRBJ1-1 few TRBV14 - TGTGCCAGCAGCCAAGTAGGGGACTGGGCTTTCTTT CASSQVGDWAFF
TRBJ2-3 few TRBV12-5 - TGTGCTAGTGGTTTGGGGGAGGGGGGGATCAGCACAGATACGCAGTATTTT CASGLGEGGISTDTQYF
TRBJ1-1 - TRBV13 - TGTGCCAGCAGCTTGAGGGGGACAAAGGTCACTGAAGCTTTCTTT CASSLRGTKVTEAFF
TRBJ2-7 - TRBV3-1 TRBD1 TGTGCCAGCAGCCCGTCCCGCAGACAGGGTTTACGAGTCTACAATGAGCAGTACTTC CASSPSRRQGLRVYNEQYF
TRBJ1-2 - TRBV24-1 - TGTGCCACCAGTGAACACAGGGCAGGGGACTATGGCTACACCTTC CATSEHRAGDYGYTF
TRBJ2-6 many TRBV7-3 - TGTGCCAGCAGCCCCCCCCGTGGATCAGGGGCTGGGGCCAACGTCCTGACTTTC CASSPPRGSGAGANVLTF
TRBJ2-1 few TRBV4-2 - TGTGCCAGCAGCCACCGGCGGGGTAATGAGCAGTTCTTC CASSHRRGNEQFF
TRBJ1-2 - TRBV28 - TGTGCCAGCGGATGGCTCTCAGGGGATGGCTACACCTTC CASGWLSGDGYTF
TRBJ2-4 - TRBV6-5 - TGTGCCAGCAGTTACGGAGGGAACAGGGGAGCAAACATTCAGTACTTC CASSYGGNRGANIQYF
TRBJ2-7 - TRBV20-1 - TGCAGTGCTAGAGATGCCACCGGATACGAGCAGTACTTC CSARDATGYEQYF
TRBJ2-5 - TRBV11-2 - TGTGCCAGCAGCTTACAGCCCCGGCAGGTTGGGGAGACCCAGTACTTC CASSLQPRQVGETQYF
TRBJ2-5 - TRBV12-3/TRBV12-4 TRBD1 TGTGCCAGCAGTTTAGGGGGGACAGAGTACTTC CASSLGGTEYF
TRBJ1-2 - TRBV11-2 TRBD1 TGTGCCAGCAGCTTAGAAGGGGGACAGGGTAATGGCTACACCTTC CASSLEGGQGNGYTF
TRBJ1-1 - TRBV4-1 - TGCGCCAGCAGCCCATGGCAAGAGAACACTGAAGCTTTCTTT CASSPWQENTEAFF
TRBJ2-5 - TRBV4-2 - TGTGCCAGCAGCCCTTACCAAGGGGAGACCCAGTACTTC CASSPYQGETQYF
TRBJ2-1 - TRBV5-1 - TGCGCCAGCAGCCAAACTATATCCCTAGCTTACAATGAGCAGTTCTTC CASSQTISLAYNEQFF
TRBJ1-1 few TRBV29-1 - TGCAGCGTTGAGAACACTGAAGCTTTCTTT CSVENTEAFF
TRBJ2-3 - TRBV20-1 TRBD2 TGCAGTGCTGCCCCTGCTAGCGGGAGGGCCAGGGATACGCAGTATTTT CSAAPASGRARDTQYF
TRBJ1-2 - TRBV27 TRBD1 TGTGCCAGCAGTTTATCCCCGACAGGGACTAACTATGGCTACACCTTC CASSLSPTGTNYGYTF
TRBJ2-2 once TRBV29-1 - TGCAGCGTTGAAAGGGGGACCGGGGAGCTGTTTTTT CSVERGTGELFF
TRBJ2-3 - TRBV10-3 - TGTGCCATCAGTGAGGAGGGAGAAGGGACAGATACGCAGTATTTT CAISEEGEGTDTQYF